This T cell receptor beta chain was sequenced in a study of identical twins. Study outcomes and limitations: Not following the same donors, the study drew its conclusions from cross-sectional statistical analysis. Insertions ran lower in abundant cord blood beta clonotypes, though not in memory repertoires. Analyses of zero insertions could, in part, be confounded by invariant MAIT and iNKT cells.

It was template switching that added a universal primer site, and there were unique molecular identifiers on the cDNA. MiXCR was run by TCRdb on the 5' RACE reads, yielding one entry per CDR3 protein. Among under 250,000 distinct CDR3 sequences listed, approximately 7.3% were seen once. In germline, CDR1 is MGHRA, CDR2 YSYEKL. Losses at the gene ends were 0 bases for V and 4 bases for J; bases not matched to a gene: 5. The CDR3 sequence is 15 residues long. As regards this clonotype: What it recognizes is unknown.

Separately, the same data were catalogued under a study of yellow fever vaccine responses in identical twins.

This rearrangement joins TRBV4-1 to TRBJ1-1; TRBD1 aligns across 7 bases. Material: CD8+ T cells sorted from blood. The clonotype comes from a woman aged 18-29 years in good health. CDR3 sequence reads: CASSQDPRGSTEAFF. CDR3 DNA: TGCGCCAGCAGCCAAGATCCCAGGGGGAGCACTGAAGCTTTCTTT.